Listed below are T cell receptor beta chains from one sample, sequenced in a study of T cell responses to AZD1222 COVID-19 vaccine. Sequencing used immunoSEQ multiplex PCR; TCRdb keeps in-frame clones, though not all of them. The data hold tens of thousands of clones, with about 90% observed a single time. Here the sequenced sample was peripheral blood, taken on day 0 of AZD1222 vaccination. All receptors derive from an adult in good health. Both conserved end residues are part of each CDR3. Fields, in order: clone size, J gene, D gene, V gene, CDR3 protein, CDR3 DNA. The D gene is left open where the match is weak. Size is omitted from some rows. Given values are once, few, many or a class for expanded clones.

-,TRBJ1-2,-,TRBV12-3/TRBV12-4,CASSLWGGDGYTF,TGTGCCAGCAGTTTATGGGGGGGCGATGGCTACACCTTC
-,TRBJ1-3,-,TRBV28,CASSSGSSGNTIYF,TGTGCCAGCAGTAGCGGGAGCTCTGGAAACACCATATATTTT
-,TRBJ1-2,TRBD1,TRBV6-5,CASSQGARGYGYTF,TGTGCCAGCAGTCAGGGGGCACGGGGCTATGGCTACACCTTC
-,TRBJ2-5,-,TRBV24-1,CATSDAGTAGQETQYF,TGTGCCACCAGTGATGCGGGGACGGCCGGGCAAGAGACCCAGTACTTC
-,TRBJ1-3,-,TRBV9,CASSLSGGAVGNTIYF,TGTGCCAGCAGCCTAAGCGGGGGGGCTGTTGGAAACACCATATATTTT
few,TRBJ2-1,TRBD1,TRBV4-1,CASSPSGTGFTEQFF,TGCGCCAGCAGCCCCTCGGGGACAGGGTTCACTGAGCAGTTCTTC
-,TRBJ2-2,-,TRBV19,CASSIDRGTGLNTGELFF,TGTGCCAGTAGTATAGATCGGGGGACTGGGTTAAACACCGGGGAGCTGTTTTTT
-,TRBJ1-1,-,TRBV18,CASSPPGEGLPFF,TGTGCCAGCTCACCACCGGGGGAGGGATTACCTTTCTTT
-,TRBJ2-7,-,TRBV30,CAWGPITSLCHEQYF,TGTGCCTGGGGCCCAATCACGTCCCTATGCCACGAGCAGTACTTC
-,TRBJ2-1,TRBD1,TRBV29-1,CSAGPPNRGNEQFF,TGCAGCGCAGGGCCCCCTAACAGGGGAAATGAGCAGTTCTTC
-,TRBJ1-2,-,TRBV5-4,CASSSRVDYGYTF,TGTGCCAGCAGCTCCAGGGTCGACTATGGCTACACCTTC
-,TRBJ1-1,TRBD1,TRBV15,CATSRGGTGHTEAFF,TGTGCCACCAGCAGAGGGGGGACAGGGCATACTGAAGCTTTCTTT
-,TRBJ2-3,-,TRBV5-4,CASSLKQGLSTDTQYF,TGTGCCAGCAGCTTAAAACAGGGACTTAGCACAGATACGCAGTATTTT
-,TRBJ1-2,-,TRBV19,CASSIGVRTRGYTF,TGTGCCAGTAGTATAGGGGTCCGGACGAGAGGCTACACCTTC
-,TRBJ1-1,TRBD1,TRBV11-3,CASSLGTGLNTEAFF,TGTGCCAGCAGCTTAGGGACAGGGCTGAACACTGAAGCTTTCTTT
-,TRBJ1-2,-,TRBV10-2,CASREKGLINYGYTF,TGCGCCAGCAGAGAGAAGGGACTGATCAACTATGGCTACACCTTC
once,TRBJ1-5,-,TRBV21-1,CASSQIGQTHHQPQHF,TGTGCCAGCAGCCAAATCGGGCAGACCCACCATCAGCCCCAGCATTTT
-,TRBJ2-1,-,TRBV27,CAIKDTSYNEQFF,TGTGCCATCAAGGACACCTCCTACAATGAGCAGTTCTTC
once,TRBJ2-3,-,TRBV5-8,CASAEQGIPDTQYF,TGTGCCAGCGCGGAGCAGGGTATCCCAGATACGCAGTATTTT
-,TRBJ2-1,TRBD2,TRBV7-9,CASSSGLAGGLDNEQFF,TGTGCCAGCAGCAGCGGACTAGCGGGGGGGCTGGACAATGAGCAGTTCTTC
-,TRBJ1-6,-,TRBV2,CASRDTNNSPLHF,TGTGCCAGCAGAGACACTAATAATTCACCCCTCCACTTT
-,TRBJ1-2,-,TRBV4-1,CASSLTGSGIRDGYTF,TGCGCCAGCAGCTTGACGGGAAGTGGGATTAGGGATGGCTACACCTTC
-,TRBJ1-3,-,TRBV12-3/TRBV12-4,CASRRGKTTIYF,TGTGCCAGCAGGCGGGGGAAGACCACCATATATTTT
-,TRBJ2-7,-,TRBV6-5,CASSYSGRGDYEQYF,TGTGCCAGCAGTTACTCAGGCAGGGGGGACTACGAGCAGTACTTC
-,TRBJ2-2,-,TRBV18,CASSEDMRGELFF,TGTGCCAGCTCCGAGGACATGCGAGGGGAGCTGTTTTTT
few,TRBJ2-7,-,TRBV7-8,CASSLGNQQYF,TGTGCCAGCAGCTTGGGTAACCAGCAGTACTTC
-,TRBJ1-2,-,TRBV29-1,CSAAGGRSNYGYTF,TGCAGCGCTGCCGGCGGAAGATCTAACTATGGCTACACCTTC
-,TRBJ1-4,-,TRBV12-3/TRBV12-4,CASSLTEKLFF,TGTGCCAGCAGTTTAACTGAAAAACTGTTTTTT
few,TRBJ2-1,TRBD2,TRBV7-9,CASSPRLAPNNEQFF,TGTGCCAGCAGCCCTAGACTAGCGCCGAACAATGAGCAGTTCTTC